The present T cell receptor beta chain was sequenced within a study of shared clonotypes between healthy human individuals. Whole-study results and caveats: Although depth was large, rarefaction showed that sequencing of the sorted subsets was incomplete. When naive CD4 clonotypes were compared across a handful of donors, approximately 5% were shared.

Trimming took 3 bases from V and 4 from J, leaving 13 bases between them. The CDR3 length is 14 residues. Germline lookup yields CDR1 SNHLY and CDR2 FYNNEI. It was CD45RO-negative cells, positively selected for CCR7, that made up naive CD8 cells, with terminally differentiated effector memory CD45RA+ cells excluded. All of the donors resided in Nashville, Tennessee, and each was a Caucasian adult. Profiled with immunoSEQ multiplex PCR; TCRdb holds only in-frame clones, not every one. The sample consists of roughly 2,000,000 clones, 90% to 95% of them appearing once. With regard to this clone: What it binds is unknown.

This receptor was obtained from a man younger than 30 in good health. Some clones in this sample may be carry-over from other donors' samples. The V and J genes are TRBV2 and TRBJ2-7; perhaps TRBD1 as D (7 bases). The specimen was naive CD8+ T cells from PBMCs. The CDR3 DNA reads as TGTGCCAGCAGTGAGAGTGCAGGGGGGTACGAGCAGTACTTC. It codes for CASSESAGGYEQYF.